This TCR beta chain emerged from a study of cytomegalovirus exposure and HLA in healthy donors. The CDR3 consists of 14 residues. CDR1 and CDR2 (germline): SGHAT, FQNNGV. The V end was cut by 5 bases, the J end by 0 bases, with 11 bases between. The PCR had 60 Vbeta and 13 Jbeta primers. TCRdb keeps only in-frame clones here, not all; method: immunoSEQ multiplex PCR. The data show around 150,000 clones, more than 55% seen once. The specimen sequenced was PBMCs. This clonotype was sampled from a woman between 55 and 75 years old in good health and CMV-seronegative. The V call is TRBV11-2, the J call TRBJ2-7, with D tentatively TRBD2 (7 bases). The CDR3 is CASSPGGPSYEQYF. The DNA for the CDR3 is TGTGCCAGCAGCCCCGGGGGGCCCTCCTACGAGCAGTACTTC.